This record concerns one T cell receptor (beta chain) sequence. The antigen remains unidentified. This sample is part of a study of graft-versus-host responses after intestinal transplantation. Background on the study: Each of the recipients got a multivisceral, liver-intestinal, or isolated intestinal transplant. All recipients got anti-thymocyte globulin induction, then tacrolimus and steroids for about three years. General study results and limits: Peak levels of circulating GvH clones tracked with early post-transplant HvG declines. GvH clones occurred in recipient marrow; some first appeared in ileum or blood.

Method: immunoSEQ multiplex PCR; TCRdb's copy keeps in-frame clones and lacks some. The table lists about 100,000 clones, around 90% of them singletons, with roughly 6% in the top ten. The length of the CDR3 is 13 residues. The germline V gene encodes CDR1 LGHNA and CDR2 YNFKEQ. With 2 bases removed from V and 3 bases from J, the gap between germline ends came to 5 bases. This specimen was unstimulated CD8+ T cells sorted from spleen or lymph node cells, taken before intestinal transplant. The chain employs TRBV4-2 and TRBJ2-1; D uncertain. This receptor was obtained from a human donor who received an intestinal transplant. CDR3 nucleotides: TGTGCCAGCAGCCAAAACAACTACAATGAGCAGTTCTTC. Its translation: CASSQNNYNEQFF.